This TCR beta chain was identified during a study of shared clonotypes between healthy human individuals. General study findings and limits: The study generally estimated greater richness for naive than memory subsets.

This CDR3 comprises 15 residues. Germline CDR1 and CDR2: SGHTA and FQGNSA. V was clipped by 5 bases and J by 6 bases; unmatched bases: 11. Measured with immunoSEQ multiplex PCR; TCRdb has only the in-frame clones, and not every one. The sample contains over a million clones, 98% of which appear only once. To note about this clone: Its antigen remains unknown.

The chain has TRBV7-2 and TRBJ2-7; 9 positions match TRBD1. Sequenced: naive CD4+ T cells sorted from blood. Subset in this sample: CD45RA+ positively selected. This TCR came from a man younger than 40 in good health. This chain's CDR3 is CASSRLRGQGREQYF. The CDR3 coding sequence is TGTGCCAGCAGCCGACTCCGGGGACAGGGACGCGAGCAGTACTTC.